Listed here are 28 T cell receptor beta chains from one sample, sequenced in a study of T cell responses to AZD1222 COVID-19 vaccine. Data came from immunoSEQ multiplex PCR; TCRdb stores just in-frame clones and leaves some out. The top ten clones hold around 1.6% of a sample with 100,000 to 150,000 clones, roughly 85% of them seen once. The specimen was peripheral blood, collected on day 0 of AZD1222 vaccination. These receptors originate from an adult in good health.

The CDR3 nucleotides are TGTGCCAGCTCACAAGGGAGAAACTATAATTCACCCCTCCACTTT. Amino acids: CASSQGRNYNSPLHF. V gene TRBV18 combines with J gene TRBJ1-6; D ambiguous. The CDR3 is 15 residues long. V lost 4 bases to trimming and J lost 3 bases, with 10 bases between them. The germline gives CDR1 KGHSH, CDR2 LQKENI.

J is TRBJ1-2 and V is TRBV19, with D hard to call. The V end lost 4 bases, the J end lost 5 bases, and 14 bases lay between the germline ends. The CDR3 sequence is 14 residues long. Germline V lookup: CDR1 LNHDA, CDR2 SQIVND (reference sequence). The DNA for the CDR3 is TGTGCCAGTAGTAAGGGCCCGGGCGTTTATGGCTACACCTTC. Its translation: CASSKGPGVYGYTF.

The gene calls are TRBV30 and TRBJ1-5; 8 bases match TRBD1. This CDR3 has 19 amino acids. After removal of 0 bases from V and 0 bases from J, the junction contained 13 bases not matched to a gene. Germline-derived CDR1 and CDR2 are GTSNPN and SVGIG (reference sequence). The DNA for the CDR3 is TGTGCCTGGAGTGTCGGACAGGGCGGGAGATTGTATAGCAATCAGCCCCAGCATTTT. Encoded protein: CAWSVGQGGRLYSNQPQHF.

This clone was recorded once. The rearrangement uses TRBV4-2 and TRBJ2-2, with D unclear. Per germline, CDR1 LGHNA and CDR2 YNFKEQ. Trimming stripped 4 bases from V and 1 base from J, with 4 bases between. This CDR3 has 13 amino acids. The CDR3 is CASSPGNTGELFF. In nucleotides, the CDR3 is TGTGCCAGCAGCCCAGGGAACACCGGGGAGCTGTTTTTT.

This rearrangement joins TRBV6-1 to TRBJ1-3; 8 nucleotides match TRBD1. CDR1 is MNHNS, CDR2 SASEGT, per germline. The CDR3 is 16 amino acids. The V gene end was trimmed by 2 bases and the J gene end by 4 bases; junction bases not matched to a gene: 7. Written as DNA, the CDR3 is TGTGCCAGCAGTGAAACCGGACAGGGTAGGGGAAACACCATATATTTT. It translates to CASSETGQGRGNTIYF.

Here the CDR3 reads CAWSPPGLVGETQYF. CDR3 nucleotide sequence: TGTGCCTGGAGTCCTCCAGGACTAGTGGGAGAGACCCAGTACTTC. The V call is TRBV30, the J call TRBJ2-5, with 7 bases matching TRBD2. Germline V gene sequence: CDR1 GTSNPN, CDR2 SVGIG (reference sequence). The J segment lost 4 bases and the V segment lost 2 bases, leaving 10 bases of the junction unmatched. CDR3 size: 15 residues.

The table lists this clone with a count of one. The chain uses TRBV13 and TRBJ1-3; D possibly corresponds to TRBD1 (6 bases). This CDR3 is 16 amino acids long. V was trimmed by 8 bases and J by 0 bases, leaving 17 bases between them. Germline loops: CDR1 PRHDT, CDR2 FYEKMQ (reference sequence). CDR3 sequence: CASRSGGPFSGNTIYF. The CDR3 DNA sequence: TGTGCCAGCCGCTCGGGGGGGCCTTTCTCTGGAAACACCATATATTTT.

This rearrangement joins TRBV18 to TRBJ2-1; maybe TRBD1 (5 bases). V gave up 0 bases and J gave up 6 bases, with 9 bases separating them. This CDR3 is built from 14 residues. The V gene's germline CDR1 is KGHSH and CDR2 LQKENI. Written as DNA, the CDR3 is TGTGCCAGCTCACCACCGACAGATCGCAATGAGCAGTTCTTC. This encodes CASSPPTDRNEQFF.

CDR3 loop: CASSPRGQGAYNEQFF. The DNA of the CDR3 is TGTGCCAGCAGCCCGAGGGGCCAGGGCGCTTACAATGAGCAGTTCTTC. The gene calls are TRBV5-8 and TRBJ2-1; TRBD1 or TRBD2 may be the D gene (5 bases each). CDR1 and CDR2 from the germline V gene are SGHTS and YDEGEE. Trimming pared 4 bases from V and 4 bases from J, leaving 18 bases between. The CDR3 has 16 residues.

The rearrangement links TRBV18 to TRBJ1-5; unclear D gene. Germline assignment: CDR1 KGHSH and CDR2 LQKENI. The CDR3 length is 14 residues. The V and J ends lost 3 bases and 4 bases respectively, with 10 bases between them. The CDR3 sequence: CASSPKGSNQPQHF. Here the CDR3 DNA reads TGTGCCAGCTCACCTAAAGGGTCGAATCAGCCCCAGCATTTT.

V usage is TRBV7-3 and J usage is TRBJ2-1; TRBD2 aligns across 14 bases. The ends lost 4 bases at V and 7 bases at J; junction bases unmatched: 6. The length of the CDR3 is 16 residues. Germline loops: CDR1 SGHTA, CDR2 FQGTGA. CDR3 sequence (DNA): TGTGCCAGCAGCTCCCCCGGGACTAGCGGGAGAAATGAGCAGTTCTTC. Its translation: CASSSPGTSGRNEQFF.

The rearrangement uses TRBV12-3 or TRBV12-4 and TRBJ1-1, with D perhaps TRBD1 (5 bases). The CDR3 spans 12 residues. With 5 bases removed from V and 7 bases from J, the gap between germline ends came to 11 bases. This CDR3 is CASSEEGFEAFF. For the CDR3, the DNA is TGTGCCAGCAGTGAGGAGGGGTTTGAAGCTTTCTTT.

V gene TRBV12-5 combines with J gene TRBJ2-2, with 7 nucleotides matching TRBD1. The CDR3 is 20 amino acids. Looked up from germline, CDR1 is LGHNT and CDR2 is FRNRAP. The V gene end was trimmed by 2 bases and the J gene end by 4 bases; junction bases not matched to a gene: 19. DNA of the CDR3: TGTGCTAGTGGTTTGATAGACAGGGCAGCCTTGTCAGAGGCCACCGGGGAGCTGTTTTTT. Translating gives CASGLIDRAALSEATGELFF.

V is TRBV10-1 and J is TRBJ1-1, with TRBD1 identical over 8 bases. After removal of 6 bases from V and 5 bases from J, the junction contained 8 bases not matched to a gene. Germline CDR1 is WNHNN and CDR2 is SYGVQD (reference sequence). This CDR3 has 14 amino acids. The CDR3 bases are TGCGCCAGCAGCCCCGGACAGGGTAAAACTGAAGCTTTCTTT. Amino acid sequence: CASSPGQGKTEAFF.

This clone was seen only once. The chain employs TRBV7-3 and TRBJ2-3; D ambiguous. The CDR3 length is 13 residues. The V and J ends lost 1 base and 6 bases respectively, with 8 bases between them. Looked up from germline, CDR1 is SGHTA and CDR2 is FQGTGA. In DNA, the CDR3 is TGTGCCAGCAGCTTAAGCCAGCTTGATACGCAGTATTTT. It yields the protein CASSLSQLDTQYF. Full variable domain (outside the CDR3, taken from reference TRBV7-3 and TRBJ2-3): GAGVSQTPSNKVTEKGKYVELRCDPISGHTALYWYRQSLGQGPEFLIYFQGTGAADDSGLPNDRFFAVRPEGSVSTLKIQRTERGDSAVYLCASSLSQLDTQYFGPGTRLTVL.

The gene calls are TRBV20-1 and TRBJ1-2; weak D call: TRBD1 (6 bases). Germline values: CDR1 DFQATT, CDR2 SNEGSKA (reference sequence). This CDR3 spans 14 amino acids. V was trimmed by 3 bases and J by 2 bases, leaving 13 bases between them. The CDR3 nucleotides are TGCAGTGCTAGTTGGCGGGGGGGCAACTATGGCTACACCTTC. This translates into CSASWRGGNYGYTF.

V gene TRBV4-1 combines with J gene TRBJ1-4; D is possibly TRBD1 (6 bases). Trimming stripped 4 bases from V and 5 bases from J, with 14 bases between. Germline V gene sequence: CDR1 MGHRA, CDR2 YSYEKL. This CDR3 is built from 15 residues. Written as DNA, the CDR3 is TGCGCCAGCAGCCCAGGGGCCCGAACCAATGAAAAACTGTTTTTT. Its translation is CASSPGARTNEKLFF.

CDR3 region: CASSEGTATYNEQFF. CDR3 coding DNA: TGCGCCAGCAGTGAAGGGACCGCGACCTACAATGAGCAGTTCTTC. This chain links TRBV10-2 with TRBJ2-1; TRBD1 or TRBD2 may be the D gene (5 bases each). This CDR3 comprises 15 residues. V was shortened by 3 bases and J by 2 bases, with 11 bases between the two germline ends. The germline gives CDR1 WSHSY, CDR2 SAAADI.

This clone was seen at least ten times. This chain joins TRBV9 and TRBJ1-1, with 10 positions matching TRBD1. Germline V gene lookup returns CDR1 SGDLS and CDR2 YYNGEE. V was clipped by 6 bases and J by 7 bases; unmatched bases: 9. The CDR3 spans 14 residues. CDR3 sequence: CASTPRTGGSEAFF. The CDR3 region has the DNA TGTGCCAGCACCCCCAGGACAGGGGGGAGTGAAGCTTTCTTT.

A single count supports this clone. The V call is TRBV4-3, the J call TRBJ2-7; 7 nucleotides align to TRBD1. The CDR3 totals 16 residues. Trimming at V came to 1 base and at J to 7 bases, leaving 13 bases not matched to a gene. Germline CDR1 LGHNA, CDR2 YSLEER. Here the CDR3 DNA reads TGCGCCAGCAGCCAAGGCCCCGGGACAAGGGGGCGTGAGCAGTACTTC. Protein sequence: CASSQGPGTRGREQYF.

V gene TRBV7-2 combines with J gene TRBJ1-5; D possibly corresponds to TRBD1 (6 bases). The CDR3 runs to 16 residues. Germline assignment: CDR1 SGHTA and CDR2 FQGNSA. The V gene lost 2 bases and the J gene lost 4 bases, with 15 bases spanning the gap. CDR3 nucleotide sequence: TGTGCCAGCAGCTTAACGGTGGGGGCGGTGAATCAGCCCCAGCATTTT. Translation gives CASSLTVGAVNQPQHF.

This sequence joins TRBV5-1 and TRBJ2-7; TRBD2 matches 11 bases. V gave up 4 bases and J gave up 3 bases; unmatched junction bases: 3. CDR1 and CDR2 (germline): SGHRS, YFSETQ. The CDR3 has 14 residues. CDR3 sequence reads: CASSTGTSGYEQYF. The CDR3, as DNA: TGCGCCAGCAGCACCGGGACTAGCGGCTACGAGCAGTACTTC.

In its sample, this clone was seen a few times. The chain combines TRBV7-3 with TRBJ2-7; D is undetermined. V was pared by 5 bases and J by 4 bases, with 18 bases between. Germline V gives CDR1 SGHTA, CDR2 FQGTGA. CDR3 length: 15 amino acids. CDR3 in amino acids: CASSQSHVPGYEQYF. The CDR3, as DNA: TGTGCCAGCAGCCAAAGCCATGTACCAGGTTACGAGCAGTACTTC.

This clone was observed a single time. The rearrangement uses TRBV11-1 and TRBJ2-3; 12 nucleotides line up with TRBD1. The germline CDR1 and CDR2 sequences are SGHAT and FQDESV (reference sequence). Losses at the gene ends were 10 bases for V and 5 bases for J; bases not matched to a gene: 4. The CDR3 loop spans 13 amino acids. The CDR3 loop is CATWDRGQDTQYF. Here the CDR3 DNA reads TGTGCCACCTGGGACAGGGGGCAAGATACGCAGTATTTT.

The gene calls are TRBV19 and TRBJ2-3, with TRBD2 identical over 12 bases. This CDR3 region has 16 residues. V lost 5 bases and J lost 4; bases outside the gene matches: 7. CDR1 and CDR2 from the germline V gene are LNHDA and SQIVND (reference sequence). The CDR3 region has the DNA TGTGCCAGTAGTGTCCGACTAGCGGGAGTGGCAGATACGCAGTATTTT. Residues: CASSVRLAGVADTQYF.

The J gene is TRBJ1-4, the V gene TRBV6-5; D call uncertain. This CDR3 spans 12 amino acids. V lost 7 bases to trimming and J lost 8 bases, with 11 bases between them. Germline CDR1 is MNHEY and CDR2 is SVGAGI. The CDR3 spells CASTTGREKLFF. The CDR3 DNA reads TGTGCCAGCACCACTGGAAGAGAAAAACTGTTTTTT.

A note on this clone: This specimen includes other DNA sequences encoding the same CDR3. The J gene is TRBJ1-1, the V gene TRBV5-1; no clear D. The CDR3 is made up of 13 amino acids. Per germline, CDR1 SGHRS and CDR2 YFSETQ. Trimming stripped 0 bases from V and 2 bases from J, with 5 bases between. The DNA for the CDR3 is TGCGCCAGCAGCTTGGTAGTTAACACTGAAGCTTTCTTT. Translation gives CASSLVVNTEAFF. Full variable domain (rest looked up from reference TRBV5-1 and TRBJ1-1): KAGVTQTPRYLIKTRGQQVTLSCSPISGHRSVSWYQQTPGQGLQFLFEYFSETQRNKGNFPGRFSGRQFSNSRSEMNVSTLELGDSALYLCASSLVVNTEAFFGQGTRLTVV.

The chain has TRBV7-8 and TRBJ1-2; the match to TRBD1 covers 10 bases. This CDR3 contains 15 residues. V lost 5 bases, J lost 6 bases, and 9 bases stayed unmatched. Germline V gene sequence: CDR1 SGHVS, CDR2 FQNEAQ. DNA of the CDR3: TGTGCCAGCAGCCAAGACAGGGGGCGCCCCGATGGCTACACCTTC. Protein: CASSQDRGRPDGYTF.